This T cell receptor beta chain was retrieved from a study of regulatory T cells in long-lasting Graves disease. CDR3 length equals 13 residues. V lost 0 bases, J lost 7 bases, and 3 bases stayed unmatched. CDR1 is GTSNPN, CDR2 SVGIG, per germline (reference sequence). The sample holds many counts of this clonotype. Regarding time point: newly diagnosed GD, antithyroid drugs for less than 3 months. After RNA was extracted from PBMCs, the TCR library was made from it. TCR beta libraries were built with iRepertoire HTBI primers and Arm-PCR of CDR3 regions. Per the authors' pipeline: Sequenced samples collectively carried under 75 TRBV and 14 TRBJ segments. TCRdb independently ran MiXCR on the multiplex PCR reads; one entry per CDR3 protein. The V and J calls come from TCRdb's annotation, not from the publication. The profile shows hundreds of thousands of distinct CDR3 sequences, approximately 12% of them singletons.

A further study also used this sample, focusing on T cells in Graves' hyperthyroidism and ophthalmopathy. According to that study: Prediction of ophthalmopathy progression came a median approximately 6.6 months pre-onset.

This chain links TRBV30 with TRBJ2-1, with 7 bases identical to TRBD2. This receptor was taken from a woman between 25 and 40 years old with Graves disease. Sample: peripheral blood mononuclear cells (PBMCs), taken at new diagnosis, from a patient treated with antithyroid drugs. The CDR3 DNA is TGTGCCTGGAGTGTGTCGCGGGGGAATGAGCAGTTCTTC. Translating it yields CAWSVSRGNEQFF.